This T cell receptor (beta chain) derives from a study of blood T cell repertoires in COVID-19. Germline CDR1 MNHEY, CDR2 SVGAGI. The CDR3 has 14 residues. V lost 7 bases and J lost 7, with 17 bases in between. Some clones are missing from TCRdb's copy, which holds only in-frame ones; the method was immunoSEQ multiplex PCR. Seen here are roughly 500,000 clones, 75% to 90% observed once, and the top ten hold around 0.95%. This TCR was recovered from a man younger than 35 with COVID-19, enrolled during active disease. This chain uses TRBV6-5 with TRBJ1-5; D unclear. The sequenced material came from peripheral blood. The CDR3 nucleotides are TGTGCCAGCAACAAAAGGAGAGGAGGACAGCCCCAGCATTTT. It encodes CASNKRRGGQPQHF.